This T cell receptor beta chain was identified during a study of blood T cell repertoires in COVID-19. Sequenced by immunoSEQ multiplex PCR; TCRdb stores in-frame clones only, minus some. The data contain about 190,000 clones, about 90% of them seen just once; the ten biggest clones take up 0.62%. Sample: peripheral blood. The sequence derives from a man in his fifties with acute or convalescent COVID-19.

In DNA, the CDR3 is TGTGCCAGCAGCCAACAGACTAGCGGGAGCACAGATACGCAGTATTTT. Translation gives CASSQQTSGSTDTQYF. This chain uses TRBV4-2 with TRBJ2-3, with 10 bases lining up with TRBD2. V shed 2 bases, J shed 0 bases, and the junction held 2 bases outside the gene matches. The CDR3 loop spans 16 amino acids. CDR1 is LGHNA, CDR2 YNFKEQ, per germline.